The TCR beta chain described here comes from a study of cytomegalovirus exposure and HLA in healthy donors. As to this clone: Its cognate antigen is unknown.

The study, taken as a whole, reports: A previous analysis found most TCR beta V segments productive roughly 87% or roughly 30% of the time. Cytomegalovirus status, reportedly, was diagnosed with high specificity and sensitivity by the classifier.

This CDR3 has 18 residues. In germline, CDR1 is SGHNT, CDR2 YYREEE (reference sequence). V lost 0 bases and J lost 0; bases outside the gene matches: 7. PCR employed 60 Vbeta and 13 Jbeta primers. Profiled with immunoSEQ multiplex PCR; TCRdb holds only in-frame clones, not every one. The data contain 130,000 or so clones, 84% of them singletons. This sequence joins TRBV5-4 and TRBJ2-3; 10 bases line up with TRBD2. The origin of this receptor is a woman younger than 35 in good health and CMV-seropositive. The specimen sequenced was PBMCs. CDR3 in DNA: TGTGCCAGCAGCTTGGGGCTAGCGGGGGCCCGGAGCACAGATACGCAGTATTTT. Amino acid sequence: CASSLGLAGARSTDTQYF.